This TCR beta chain was recovered during a study of CD8 T cells in Susac syndrome. The study's findings and limits: By the study's own acknowledgment, its TCR sequencing and HLA analysis included relatively few individuals.

With respect to this clonotype: Its antigen is not known.

V was clipped by 0 bases and J by 0 bases, with 11 bases between them. This CDR3 is built from 16 residues. Per the germline V gene, CDR1 is MDHEN and CDR2 is SYDVKM. A quantity of about 0.5 to 1 ug RNA underwent reverse transcription using random hexamers. TCRdb re-called the immunoSEQ multiplex PCR reads with MiXCR, one entry per CDR3 protein. Of hundreds of thousands of distinct CDR3 sequences in the sample, around 89% were seen once. In blood CD8+ and CD4+ T cells, TCR beta underwent sequencing. TEMRA cells were enriched by FACS, while CD8+ and CD4+ T cells were obtained through a negative isolation that was performed magnetically.

This sequence joins TRBV28 and TRBJ2-5; D might be TRBD2 (6 bases). This sequence originates from a human donor with multiple sclerosis. Sequencing was done on a sample of CD8+ T cells from PBMCs. This CDR3 reads CASSLWASEYQETQYF. CDR3 coding DNA: TGTGCCAGCAGTTTATGGGCTAGCGAGTACCAAGAGACCCAGTACTTC. Drawing the rest from reference TRBV28 and TRBJ2-5, the complete variable domain is DVKVTQSSRYLVKRTGEKVFLECVQDMDHENMFWYRQDPGLGLRLIYFSYDVKMKEKGDIPEGYSVSREKKERFSLILESASTNQTSMYLCASSLWASEYQETQYFGPGTRLLVL.